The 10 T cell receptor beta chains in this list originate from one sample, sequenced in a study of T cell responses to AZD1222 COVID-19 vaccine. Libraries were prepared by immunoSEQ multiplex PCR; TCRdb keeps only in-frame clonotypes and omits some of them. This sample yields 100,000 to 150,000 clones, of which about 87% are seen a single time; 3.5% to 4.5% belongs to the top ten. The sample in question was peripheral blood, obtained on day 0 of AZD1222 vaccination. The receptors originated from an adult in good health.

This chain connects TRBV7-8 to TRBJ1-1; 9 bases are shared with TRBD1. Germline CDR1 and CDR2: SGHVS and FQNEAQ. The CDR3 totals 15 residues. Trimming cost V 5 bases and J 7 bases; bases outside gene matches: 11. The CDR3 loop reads CASSPPGTGPDEAFF. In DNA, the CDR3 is TGTGCCAGCAGCCCCCCCGGGACAGGGCCCGATGAAGCTTTCTTT.

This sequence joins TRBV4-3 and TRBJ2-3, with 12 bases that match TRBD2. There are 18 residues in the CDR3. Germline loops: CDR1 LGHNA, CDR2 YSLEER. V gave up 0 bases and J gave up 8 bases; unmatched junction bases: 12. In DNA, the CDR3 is TGCGCCAGCAGCCAAGAGGTAGTGGCTAGCGGGGGGGAGGGTACGCAGTATTTT. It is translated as CASSQEVVASGGEGTQYF.

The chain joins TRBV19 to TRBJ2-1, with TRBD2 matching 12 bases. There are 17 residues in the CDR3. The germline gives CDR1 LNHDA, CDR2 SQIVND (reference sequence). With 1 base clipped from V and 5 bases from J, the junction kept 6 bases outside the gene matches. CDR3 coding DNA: TGTGCCAGTAGTATAGGGACTAGCGGGAAGAAAAACAATGAGCAGTTCTTC. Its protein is CASSIGTSGKKNNEQFF.

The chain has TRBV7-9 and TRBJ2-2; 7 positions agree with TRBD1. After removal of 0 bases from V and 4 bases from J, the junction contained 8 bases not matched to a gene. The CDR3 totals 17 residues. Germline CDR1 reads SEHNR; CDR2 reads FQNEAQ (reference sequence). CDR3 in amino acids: CASSLARDSASTGELFF. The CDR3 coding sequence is TGTGCCAGCAGCTTAGCCCGGGACAGCGCAAGCACCGGGGAGCTGTTTTTT.

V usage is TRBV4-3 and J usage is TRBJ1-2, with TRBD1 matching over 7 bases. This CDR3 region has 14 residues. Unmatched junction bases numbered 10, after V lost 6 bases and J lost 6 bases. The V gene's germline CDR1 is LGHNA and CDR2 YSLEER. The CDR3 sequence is CASRPTGTVNGYTF. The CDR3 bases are TGCGCCAGCAGGCCAACCGGGACAGTCAATGGCTACACCTTC.

CDR3 DNA: TGTGCCAGCAGCGTAGAGGGACGGGGAAACACCATATATTTT. Translation: CASSVEGRGNTIYF. The chain joins TRBV9 to TRBJ1-3, with a weak D call TRBD1 (5 bases). V gave up 0 bases and J gave up 4 bases, with 8 bases separating them. CDR1 SGDLS and CDR2 YYNGEE come from the germline V gene. The CDR3 has 14 amino acids.

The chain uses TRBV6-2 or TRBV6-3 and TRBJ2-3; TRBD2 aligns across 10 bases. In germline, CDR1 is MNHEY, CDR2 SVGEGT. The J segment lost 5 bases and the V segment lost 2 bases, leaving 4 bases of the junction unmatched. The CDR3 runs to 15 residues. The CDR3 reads CASSYLSGGVDTQYF. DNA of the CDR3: TGTGCCAGCAGTTACCTGAGCGGGGGGGTAGATACGCAGTATTTT.

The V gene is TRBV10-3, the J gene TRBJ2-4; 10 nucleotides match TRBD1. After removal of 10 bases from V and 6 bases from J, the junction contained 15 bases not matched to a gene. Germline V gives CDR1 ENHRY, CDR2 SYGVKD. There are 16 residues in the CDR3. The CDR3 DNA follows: TGTGCCACTCAAAGCCAGGGACAGGGGAGAGGAAACATTCAGTACTTC. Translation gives CATQSQGQGRGNIQYF.

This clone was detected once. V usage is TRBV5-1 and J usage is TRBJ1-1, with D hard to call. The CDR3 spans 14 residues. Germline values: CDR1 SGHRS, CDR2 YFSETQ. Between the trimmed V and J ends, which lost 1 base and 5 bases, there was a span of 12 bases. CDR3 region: CASSLSGRGTEAFF. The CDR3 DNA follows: TGCGCCAGCAGCTTGAGTGGCAGAGGTACTGAAGCTTTCTTT. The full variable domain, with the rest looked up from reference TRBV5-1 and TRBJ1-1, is KAGVTQTPRYLIKTRGQQVTLSCSPISGHRSVSWYQQTPGQGLQFLFEYFSETQRNKGNFPGRFSGRQFSNSRSEMNVSTLELGDSALYLCASSLSGRGTEAFFGQGTRLTVV.

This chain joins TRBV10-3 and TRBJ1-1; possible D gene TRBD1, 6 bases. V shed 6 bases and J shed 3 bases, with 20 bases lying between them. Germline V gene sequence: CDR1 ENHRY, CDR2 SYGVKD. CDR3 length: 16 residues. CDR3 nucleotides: TGTGCCATCAGGGAACTGGGACAATCGGAGGACACTGAAGCTTTCTTT. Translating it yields CAIRELGQSEDTEAFF.